The source of this T cell receptor (beta chain) is a study of radiation and T cells in renal cell carcinoma. Time point here: blood 2 weeks post-SBRT. Described treatment: 15 Gy SBRT to primary tumor, nephrectomy 4 weeks later. After SBRT, blood was collected at 2 and 4 weeks, plus baseline. This table comes from immunoSEQ multiplex PCR, and its TCRdb copy is limited to in-frame clones, with some not included. The table records 65,000 to 80,000 clones, 70% to 90% of them present only once. As to this clone: Its antigen is undetermined.

General study points: Pretreatment tumor biopsies were lacking, so baseline clonotypes are unknown.

CDR1 is SGHRS, CDR2 YFSETQ, per germline. This CDR3 spans 16 amino acids. Deletions cut 0 bases from V and 6 bases from J, with 15 bases between. The sequence was collected from a woman in her 50s with renal cell carcinoma. The chain couples TRBV5-1 to TRBJ2-2, with a tentative D call TRBD2 (6 bases). Here the sequenced sample was blood, taken from a patient whose treatment included radiotherapy and nephrectomy. The CDR3 region is CASSLGRGIDSGELFF. CDR3 bases: TGCGCCAGCAGCTTGGGGAGGGGAATAGACTCCGGGGAGCTGTTTTTT.